These 15 T cell receptor beta chains were sequenced from one sample in a study of IL-17A CD8 T cells in psoriatic arthritis synovium. Produced via immunoSEQ multiplex PCR; TCRdb's table is partial and in-frame only. Here the sample spans a few thousand clones, about 71% being singletons. Psoriatic arthritis patients had synovial fluid drawn from joints that were actively inflamed. Sequencing was done on a sample of memory CD8+ T cells from synovial fluid. Subset described: bulk memory CD8+ T cells (CD45RA-CD27+/- and CD45RA+CD27-). Every receptor here comes from a human donor with psoriatic arthritis.

V is TRBV9 and J is TRBJ2-5, with D possibly matching TRBD2 (5 bases). V lost 0 bases, J lost 2 bases, and 14 bases lay in between. Germline CDR1 reads SGDLS; CDR2 reads YYNGEE. The CDR3 extends over 16 amino acids. CDR3 sequence (DNA): TGTGCCAGCAGCGTAGCCGGATTGGGCGGGCAAGAGACCCAGTACTTC. It codes for CASSVAGLGGQETQYF.

Notes on this clone: A single base separates this from a much larger clone, so it may be a read error. The chain carries TRBV4-2 and TRBJ1-6, with no clear D. V was shortened by 0 bases and J by 10 bases, with 10 bases between the two germline ends. Per germline, CDR1 LGHNA and CDR2 YNFKEQ. The CDR3 has 14 amino acids. CDR3 in amino acids: CASSQDIDRSPLHF. CDR3 coding DNA: TGTGCCAGCAGCCAAGATATCGACCGATCACCCCTCCACTTT.

CDR3 in amino acids: CASSPGETQYF. DNA of the CDR3: TGTGCCAGCAGCCCCGGGGAGACCCAGTACTTC. The rearrangement uses TRBV5-4 and TRBJ2-5; D unresolved. V lost 4 bases and J 5 bases, leaving 6 bases between the germline ends. Germline lookup yields CDR1 SGHNT and CDR2 YYREEE (reference sequence). This CDR3 is built from 11 residues.

The CDR3 DNA reads as TGTGCCAGCACCAGCCCTCCGGGGACAACCTCTGGGGCCAACGTCCTGACTTTC. This translates into CASTSPPGTTSGANVLTF. The genes are TRBV9 and TRBJ2-6, with D perhaps TRBD1 (6 bases). Germline V CDR1 and CDR2: SGDLS, YYNGEE. This CDR3 contains 18 residues. V was cut by 6 bases and J by 0 bases, with 19 bases left in between.

J is TRBJ2-5 and V is TRBV10-1; D not resolved. The CDR3 has 14 amino acids. From germline, CDR1 is WNHNN and CDR2 SYGVQD (reference sequence). V lost 0 bases to trimming and J lost 5 bases, with 10 bases between them. CDR3 region: CASSESEVRETQYF. The CDR3 DNA follows: TGCGCCAGCAGTGAGTCCGAAGTCCGGGAGACCCAGTACTTC.

This chain uses TRBV6-5 with TRBJ1-2; D might be TRBD1 (5 bases). Germline CDR1 MNHEY, CDR2 SVGAGI. This CDR3 comprises 14 residues. V gave up 0 bases and J gave up 6 bases, with 11 bases separating them. CDR3 protein: CASSYSAGRDGYTF. The CDR3 region has the DNA TGTGCCAGCAGTTACTCGGCAGGGAGGGATGGCTACACCTTC.

The gene calls are TRBV14 and TRBJ1-2; D possibly corresponds to TRBD1 (5 bases). The germline CDR1 and CDR2 sequences are SGHDN and FVKESK. The V and J ends lost 2 bases and 12 bases respectively, with 19 bases between them. This CDR3 spans 14 amino acids. CDR3 DNA sequence: TGTGCCAGCAGCCAACCCTGGGGGGACCCAGATGACACCTTC. It is translated as CASSQPWGDPDDTF.

The chain joins TRBV5-4 to TRBJ2-3; D perhaps matches TRBD1 (6 bases). V dropped 4 bases and J dropped 5 bases, with 23 bases sitting between them. The CDR3 totals 17 residues. The germline V gene has CDR1 SGHNT and CDR2 YYREEE (reference sequence). The CDR3 sequence is CASSPRGTLRGGDTQYF. The CDR3 DNA reads as TGTGCCAGCAGCCCTAGGGGGACCCTCCGTGGAGGAGATACGCAGTATTTT.

This clone was seen more than once but under ten times. The chain carries TRBV4-1 and TRBJ1-2; perhaps TRBD1 as D (5 bases). V lost 7 bases and J 4 bases, leaving 19 bases between the germline ends. The germline V gene encodes CDR1 MGHRA and CDR2 YSYEKL. This CDR3 region has 15 residues. The CDR3 loop is CASIPQATGSYGYTF. The CDR3 DNA sequence: TGCGCCAGCATCCCACAGGCAACTGGGTCCTATGGCTACACCTTC.

This rearrangement joins TRBV19 to TRBJ1-2; no clear D gene. Germline CDR1 is LNHDA and CDR2 is SQIVND (reference sequence). Trimming pared 7 bases from V and 3 bases from J, leaving 12 bases between. The CDR3 consists of 13 residues. The CDR3 DNA reads as TGTGCCAGTAAGGCAGACAAGTACTATGGCTACACCTTC. Protein: CASKADKYYGYTF.

The rearrangement links TRBV9 to TRBJ1-2; no clear D gene. The CDR3 covers 14 residues. Germline V gene lookup returns CDR1 SGDLS and CDR2 YYNGEE. Trimming took 0 bases from V and 0 from J, leaving 6 bases between them. The CDR3 spells CASSVAGPNYGYTF. CDR3 nucleotides: TGTGCCAGCAGCGTAGCTGGGCCTAACTATGGCTACACCTTC.

This rearrangement joins TRBV4-2 to TRBJ2-7; 8 positions match TRBD1. This CDR3 is 16 amino acids long. CDR1 and CDR2 from the germline V gene are LGHNA and YNFKEQ. V was pared by 0 bases and J by 3 bases, with 7 bases of the junction left unmatched. The CDR3 is CASSQDQDREFYEQYF. The CDR3 coding sequence is TGTGCCAGCAGCCAAGATCAGGACAGGGAATTCTACGAGCAGTACTTC.

This chain uses TRBV27 with TRBJ1-5; D not certain. The CDR3 is made up of 13 amino acids. V dropped 3 bases and J dropped 4 bases, with 7 bases sitting between them. In germline, CDR1 is MNHEY, CDR2 SMNVEV (reference sequence). The CDR3 reads CASSLGPNQPQHF. As DNA, the CDR3 is TGTGCCAGCAGTTTGGGCCCGAATCAGCCCCAGCATTTT.

V and J are TRBV7-8 and TRBJ2-2; a weak D match, TRBD1 (5 bases). Germline assignment: CDR1 SGHVS and CDR2 FQNEAQ. The germline V and J ends were trimmed by 5 bases and 1 base, with 11 bases remaining between them. CDR3 length: 15 residues. For the CDR3, the DNA is TGTGCCAGCAGCCGCACCGGACAGAACACCGGGGAGCTGTTTTTT. This codes for CASSRTGQNTGELFF.

The chain couples TRBV7-9 to TRBJ2-5; 7 bases map to TRBD2. V shed 1 base, J shed 5 bases, and the junction held 1 base outside the gene matches. The CDR3 is made up of 13 amino acids. Germline CDR1 is SEHNR and CDR2 is FQNEAQ (reference sequence). The CDR3 DNA follows: TGTGCCAGCAGCTTAGACGGGGGGGAGACCCAGTACTTC. Protein product: CASSLDGGETQYF.